This T cell receptor (beta chain) stems from a study of human T cells and chemical hapten exposure. This clonotype was detected only a few times. As for time point: patch test 3, about 24 weeks after DPC sensitization. Indicated treatment: therapeutic diphenylcyclopropenone sensitization with weekly scalp DPC. The study extracted total RNA from unfractionated whole blood. TCRdb ran MiXCR on the RACE reads and lists one entry per CDR3 protein. This sample has 38,000 or so distinct CDR3 sequences; over 7.5% occur once, and the top ten carry approximately 25%. CDR3 length: 14 amino acids. Trimming took 6 bases from V and 3 from J, leaving 12 bases between them. Germline-derived CDR1 and CDR2 are MNHEY and SMNVEV (reference sequence).

Specimen: whole blood, collected in connection with sensitization to the hapten diphenylcyclopropenone (DPC). V gene TRBV27 combines with J gene TRBJ2-1; D gene ambiguous. This receptor was identified in a man in his fifties with alopecia areata. Some clones in this sample may be carry-over from other donors' samples. The CDR3 loop is CASSNVGFYNEQFF. CDR3 nucleotide sequence: TGTGCCAGCAGCAACGTAGGCTTCTACAATGAGCAGTTCTTC.